Listed below are T cell receptor beta chains from one sample, sequenced in a study of blood T cell repertoires in COVID-19. Clones were sequenced by immunoSEQ multiplex PCR, and TCRdb holds only the in-frame ones, with some missing. The table includes around 63,000 clones, over 75% detected once. Sequences were obtained from peripheral blood. The receptors shown here come from a man aged 55 to 69 with acute or convalescent COVID-19. CDR3s include the opening cysteine and the closing phenylalanine or tryptophan. The D gene is left open where the match is weak. A clone size is listed for some rows: how often the clone was seen (once, few, many), or a class if it is expanded.

NA	TRBJ2-5	NA	TRBV18	CASSAGETQYF	TGTGCCAGCTCGGCTGGAGAGACCCAGTACTTC
TRBD2	TRBJ2-3	once	TRBV6-1	CASSEAPAGVGDTQYF	TGTGCCAGCAGTGAAGCGCCCGCGGGGGTAGGAGATACGCAGTATTTT
TRBD1	TRBJ2-1	NA	TRBV24-1	CATSEPGTGVAYNEQFF	TGTGCCACCAGTGAACCCGGGACAGGGGTTGCCTACAATGAGCAGTTCTTC
NA	TRBJ2-7	once	TRBV7-8	CASSSLASYEQYF	TGTGCCAGCAGCTCGTTGGCCTCCTACGAGCAGTACTTC
NA	TRBJ2-2	NA	TRBV5-1	CASSRENVNTGELFF	TGCGCCAGCAGCCGGGAGAACGTGAACACCGGGGAGCTGTTTTTT
NA	TRBJ2-2	few	TRBV2	CASEVANGELFF	TGTGCCAGCGAGGTGGCAAACGGGGAGCTGTTTTTT
NA	TRBJ1-2	NA	TRBV19	CASSIARDGYTF	TGTGCCAGTAGTATAGCCAGGGATGGCTACACCTTC
NA	TRBJ2-2	NA	TRBV12-5	CASGLILRQGQPPRGTGELFF	TGTGCTAGTGGTTTGATCCTTAGGCAGGGCCAACCCCCGCGGGGCACCGGGGAGCTGTTTTTT
TRBD1	TRBJ1-2	NA	TRBV29-1	CSVGSAGGNYGYTF	TGCAGCGTTGGATCGGCAGGGGGGAACTATGGCTACACCTTC
NA	TRBJ2-1	NA	TRBV3-1/TRBV3-2	CASSQGVGAAANEQFF	TGTGCCAGCAGCCAAGGGGTGGGGGCTGCCGCCAATGAGCAGTTCTTC
NA	TRBJ1-5	few	TRBV2	CASSVSVTGRSNQPQHF	TGTGCCAGCAGTGTTTCGGTCACAGGGAGAAGCAATCAGCCCCAGCATTTT
NA	TRBJ2-3	NA	TRBV14	CASSPAQYRTDTQYF	TGTGCCAGCAGCCCGGCACAATACAGAACAGATACGCAGTATTTT
NA	TRBJ1-5	NA	TRBV7-2	CASARDSNQPQHF	TGTGCCAGCGCACGGGATAGCAATCAGCCCCAGCATTTT
TRBD1	TRBJ1-5	NA	TRBV7-2	CASSLVPRGQSNQPQHF	TGTGCCAGCAGCTTAGTTCCCAGGGGGCAGAGCAATCAGCCCCAGCATTTT
NA	TRBJ2-2	once	TRBV4-1	CASSPQIPGELFF	TGCGCCAGCAGCCCCCAGATACCCGGGGAGCTGTTTTTT
NA	TRBJ1-2	NA	TRBV6-5	CASSPAVQKGAGYTF	TGTGCCAGCAGTCCTGCCGTCCAGAAGGGAGCTGGCTACACCTTC
TRBD1	TRBJ1-1	once	TRBV5-5	CASSLARTGVLGAEAFF	TGTGCCAGCAGCTTGGCCCGGACAGGGGTCCTGGGGGCTGAAGCTTTCTTT
NA	TRBJ1-2	few	TRBV12-3/TRBV12-4	CASSKAGFGGYTF	TGTGCCAGCAGTAAGGCGGGTTTCGGTGGCTACACCTTC
NA	TRBJ2-7	NA	TRBV5-4	CASSSPAIYEQYF	TGTGCCAGCAGTTCCCCTGCTATTTACGAGCAGTACTTC
TRBD1	TRBJ1-1	NA	TRBV28	CAGQGAMNTEAFF	TGTGCCGGACAGGGGGCAATGAACACTGAAGCTTTCTTT
NA	TRBJ1-2	NA	TRBV7-2	CASSLEKSRGSHGYTF	TGTGCCAGCAGCTTAGAAAAGTCCCGGGGATCCCATGGCTACACCTTC
NA	TRBJ2-5	NA	TRBV2	CASRTGGETQYF	TGTGCCAGCAGAACCGGGGGAGAGACCCAGTACTTC
NA	TRBJ1-3	NA	TRBV4-1	CASSQEAPGPLKGNTIYF	TGCGCCAGCAGCCAAGAAGCGCCAGGGCCACTAAAGGGAAACACCATATATTTT
NA	TRBJ2-5	NA	TRBV5-6	CASLIFFLGETQYF	TGTGCCAGCCTAATATTCTTCCTCGGGGAGACCCAGTACTTC
NA	TRBJ2-2	NA	TRBV5-1	CASSPKSRGSNTGELFF	TGCGCCAGCAGCCCTAAAAGCAGGGGCTCAAACACCGGGGAGCTGTTTTTT
NA	TRBJ2-5	NA	TRBV4-2	CASSQERVGAQETQYF	TGTGCCAGCAGCCAAGAAAGAGTGGGGGCACAAGAGACCCAGTACTTC
NA	TRBJ1-2	NA	TRBV19	CASSKAGVMSYGYTF	TGTGCCAGTAGTAAGGCGGGGGTAATGTCCTATGGCTACACCTTC
TRBD2	TRBJ2-3	once	TRBV3-1/TRBV3-2	CASSQGGGNTQYF	TGTGCCAGCAGCCAAGGCGGGGGAAATACGCAGTATTTT
NA	TRBJ1-2	NA	TRBV27	CATRHSGNNGYTF	TGTGCCACCAGGCATTCGGGAAACAATGGCTACACCTTC
NA	TRBJ2-5	NA	TRBV28	CASSLLWGITGRQETQYF	TGTGCCAGCAGTTTATTATGGGGGATAACAGGGCGCCAAGAGACCCAGTACTTC
TRBD1	TRBJ1-2	NA	TRBV11-2	CASSFPGQASNYGYTF	TGTGCCAGCAGCTTCCCGGGACAGGCCTCTAACTATGGCTACACCTTC
TRBD2	TRBJ2-1	NA	TRBV28	CASSYGLAGGEQFF	TGTGCCAGCAGTTACGGACTAGCGGGGGGTGAGCAGTTCTTC
NA	TRBJ2-3	NA	TRBV30	CASIAFRTDTQYF	TGTGCCTCCATAGCCTTCCGGACAGATACGCAGTATTTT
TRBD2	TRBJ2-3	NA	TRBV15	CATSSPATSGGDTQYF	TGTGCCACCAGCAGTCCGGCGACTAGCGGGGGAGATACGCAGTATTTT
TRBD1	TRBJ1-5	NA	TRBV6-6	CASSSGGGSNQPQHF	TGTGCCAGCAGTTCAGGGGGCGGATCAAATCAGCCCCAGCATTTT
TRBD1	TRBJ1-2	few	TRBV25-1	CASTSGTADYGYTF	TGTGCCAGCACCTCTGGGACAGCCGACTATGGCTACACCTTC
TRBD1	TRBJ1-6	NA	TRBV3-1/TRBV3-2	CASTPGQGRSSPLHF	TGTGCCAGCACCCCGGGACAGGGCAGGAGCTCACCCCTCCACTTT
TRBD2	TRBJ2-1	NA	TRBV5-1	CASSFAGDEQFF	TGCGCCAGCAGCTTCGCGGGGGATGAGCAGTTCTTC
NA	TRBJ2-3	NA	TRBV7-9	CASSLLLAFDTQYF	TGTGCCAGCAGCTTACTACTAGCATTTGATACGCAGTATTTT
TRBD1	TRBJ1-4	NA	TRBV5-1	CASRTQGGNEKLFF	TGCGCCAGCAGAACTCAGGGGGGAAACGAAAAACTGTTTTTT
NA	TRBJ2-2	NA	TRBV7-3	CASSFSQDSGELFF	TGTGCCAGCAGCTTTTCTCAGGATTCCGGGGAGCTGTTTTTT
TRBD1	TRBJ1-1	NA	TRBV3-1/TRBV3-2	CASSKLPSGQGYTEAFF	TGTGCCAGCAGCAAACTGCCATCGGGACAGGGGTACACTGAAGCTTTCTTT
NA	TRBJ2-5	once	TRBV27	CASKPTETQYF	TGTGCCAGCAAACCTACAGAGACCCAGTACTTC
TRBD1	TRBJ2-1	NA	TRBV4-1	CASSPWTGKVNEQFF	TGCGCCAGCAGCCCTTGGACAGGGAAGGTCAATGAGCAGTTCTTC
NA	TRBJ2-7	NA	TRBV5-5	CASSLAQGTYEQYF	TGTGCCAGCAGCTTGGCACAGGGCACCTACGAGCAGTACTTC
TRBD1	TRBJ2-3	NA	TRBV2	CASSRGQPGADTQYF	TGTGCCAGCAGTCGGGGACAGCCTGGCGCAGATACGCAGTATTTT
TRBD2	TRBJ2-7	NA	TRBV24-1	CATSDATRERDIYEQYF	TGTGCCACCAGTGATGCGACCCGGGAGCGGGATATCTACGAGCAGTACTTC
NA	TRBJ2-4	NA	TRBV5-4	CASSLGGGEKKNIQYF	TGTGCCAGCAGCTTAGGCGGGGGCGAAAAGAAAAACATTCAGTACTTC
NA	TRBJ2-3	NA	TRBV6-6	CASSKGGVGTDTQYF	TGTGCCAGCAGTAAGGGGGGGGTAGGAACAGATACGCAGTATTTT
NA	TRBJ2-1	NA	TRBV5-5	CASSPSVIEQFF	TGTGCCAGCAGCCCCTCGGTCATAGAGCAGTTCTTC
NA	TRBJ2-3	NA	TRBV5-1	CASSLGQSGDTQYF	TGCGCCAGCAGCTTGGGACAAAGCGGGGATACGCAGTATTTT
NA	TRBJ1-2	NA	TRBV5-4	CASSLLQGNYGYTF	TGTGCCAGCAGCTTGCTCCAGGGGAACTATGGCTACACCTTC
NA	TRBJ1-1	NA	TRBV29-1	CSAHPTEAFF	TGCAGCGCACACCCCACTGAAGCTTTCTTT
NA	TRBJ1-1	many	TRBV4-2	CASSTDATGTEAFF	TGTGCCAGCAGCACGGACGCCACGGGGACTGAAGCTTTCTTT
NA	TRBJ2-2	NA	TRBV28	CASKNQALVTGELFF	TGTGCCAGCAAGAACCAGGCTTTGGTCACCGGGGAGCTGTTTTTT
NA	TRBJ1-3	NA	TRBV6-2/TRBV6-3	CASSTGSSGNTIYF	TGTGCCAGCAGTACAGGGTCCTCTGGAAACACCATATATTTT
NA	TRBJ1-2	NA	TRBV3-1/TRBV3-2	CASSPQGVGGYTF	TGTGCCAGCAGCCCCCAGGGTGTCGGCGGCTACACCTTC
TRBD1	TRBJ2-5	NA	TRBV2	CASSSGQGAETQYF	TGTGCCAGCAGTTCTGGACAGGGGGCGGAGACCCAGTACTTC
TRBD2	TRBJ2-3	once	TRBV14	CASSQEGRADTQYF	TGTGCCAGCAGCCAAGAGGGGAGGGCAGATACGCAGTATTTT